This TCR beta chain was captured in a study of T-cell memory formation after mild COVID-19. A few counts support this clonotype. One entry per CDR3 protein, called by TCRdb with MiXCR from the 5' RACE reads. In the table there are fewer than 550,000 distinct CDR3 sequences, over 15% of which are singletons. What was sequenced was PBMCs or a T cell subset sorted from them (not recorded which). This sequence was found in an adult woman who had mild COVID-19 (a few samples of this study predate the infection). Cell type and time point are not known.

CDR3 bases: TGTGCCAGCAGCCGCCCCAGGGACCCACAGCCCTACGAGCAGTACTTC. Protein product: CASSRPRDPQPYEQYF. The chain employs TRBV7-6 and TRBJ2-7; the D call may be TRBD1 or TRBD2 (5 bases each). This CDR3 has 16 amino acids. Trimming took 5 bases from V and 2 from J, leaving 19 bases between them. CDR1 and CDR2 from the germline V gene are SGHVS and FNYEAQ.